Detailed here is one T cell receptor beta chain. Its specificity is not known. This sample is drawn from a study of T-cell reconstitution after alpha-beta-depleted transplantation in children. Findings and caveats of the study: The origin of alpha-beta T cells about two months after transplant was reportedly several hundred expanded graft clones. One year post-transplant, T-cell counts and diversity were largely derived from T cells produced anew. It was surviving recipient T cells and thymic progenitors that gave some patients high TCRbeta diversity at day 60.

Using unique molecular identifiers, the investigators prepared the TCRbeta library. TCRdb re-derived calls from the PCR reads in MiXCR, one entry per CDR3 protein. The data show about a million distinct CDR3 sequences, about 26% seen once. Germline loops: CDR1 LGHNT, CDR2 FRNRAP. V was pared by 4 bases and J by 4 bases, with 6 bases of the junction left unmatched. The CDR3 consists of 17 residues. The rearrangement links TRBV12-5 to TRBJ2-1; 14 nucleotides line up with TRBD2. This material consisted of PBMCs, mostly from graft donor cells, taken 360 days after TCRalphabeta/CD19-depleted stem cell transplant. The sequence came from a boy under two years old who had a stem cell transplant for SCID, so the T cells may come from the graft donor. The CDR3 coding sequence is TGTGCTAGTGGTTCCCAGGGACTAGCGGGGGTTTACAATGAGCAGTTCTTC. This sequence encodes CASGSQGLAGVYNEQFF.